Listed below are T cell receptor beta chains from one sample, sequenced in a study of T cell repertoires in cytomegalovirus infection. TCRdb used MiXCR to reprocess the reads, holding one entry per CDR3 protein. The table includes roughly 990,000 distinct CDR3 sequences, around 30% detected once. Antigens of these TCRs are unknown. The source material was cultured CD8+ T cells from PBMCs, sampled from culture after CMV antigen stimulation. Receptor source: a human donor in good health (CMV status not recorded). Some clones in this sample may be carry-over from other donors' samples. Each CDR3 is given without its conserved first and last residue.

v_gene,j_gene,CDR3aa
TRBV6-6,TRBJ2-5,ASSYPRGGNEETQY
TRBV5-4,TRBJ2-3,ASSSGQDTQY
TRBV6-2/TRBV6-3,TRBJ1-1,ASSLVGTGYTEAF
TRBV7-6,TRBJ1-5,ASSLLAGDNQPQH
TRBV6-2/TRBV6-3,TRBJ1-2,ASSYLQGPYGYT
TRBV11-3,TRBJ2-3,ASSSWGDSVADTQY
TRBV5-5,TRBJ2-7,ASSYGQALSYEQY
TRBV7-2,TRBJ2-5,ASSLVWDQETQY
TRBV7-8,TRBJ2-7,ASSPEGGEQY
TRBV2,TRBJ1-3,ASSGDRGGNTIY
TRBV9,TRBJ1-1,ASSGGRHRGVGEAF
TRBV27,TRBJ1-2,ASSLQGGLYGYT
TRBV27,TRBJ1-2,ASSLRRVREFDGYT
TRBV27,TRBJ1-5,ASRDGPGGNQPQH
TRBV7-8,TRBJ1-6,ASSLVGTNSPLH
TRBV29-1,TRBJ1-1,SVWGGTEAF
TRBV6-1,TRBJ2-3,ASSDLAGDTDTQY
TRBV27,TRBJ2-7,ASSLSIQTYEQY
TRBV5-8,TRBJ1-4,ASSLDGPSTNEKLF
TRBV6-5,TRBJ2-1,ASSYSSPTFYNEQF
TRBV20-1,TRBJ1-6,SATSRRGVDSPLH
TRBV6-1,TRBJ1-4,ASSYGGGKLF
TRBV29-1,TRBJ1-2,SVESTTDYGYT
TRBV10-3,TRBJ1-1,AITGEVRTEAF
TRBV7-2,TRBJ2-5,ASSQDSLNQETQY
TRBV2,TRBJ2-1,ASSDEGYNEQF
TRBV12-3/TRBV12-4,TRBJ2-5,ASSFTTSRLAGGEETQY
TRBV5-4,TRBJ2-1,ASRQRGSANNEQF
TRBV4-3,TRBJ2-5,ASSQGDGGAVQY
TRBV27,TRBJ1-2,ASSPSSTVGYT
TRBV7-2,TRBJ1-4,ASSLGRRPLGEKLF
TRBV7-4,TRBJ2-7,ASSLAGLPIEQY
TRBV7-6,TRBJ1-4,ASSPTGGPSLNEKLF
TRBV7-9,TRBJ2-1,ASSPPGGANYNEQF
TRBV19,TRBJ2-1,ASSIGGGGPHNEQF
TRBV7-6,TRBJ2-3,ASSLDRERTDTQY
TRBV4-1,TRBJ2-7,ASSQHPGTGLDSYEQY
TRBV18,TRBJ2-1,ASSPSGSGHYNEQF
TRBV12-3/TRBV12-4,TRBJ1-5,ASSRTDDSNQPQH
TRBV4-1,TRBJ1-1,ASSQGYGDAEAF
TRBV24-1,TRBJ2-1,ATSGRGSSNNEQF
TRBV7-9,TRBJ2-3,ASSPPRGQGDIDTQY
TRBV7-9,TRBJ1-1,ASSLPPQGSPEAF
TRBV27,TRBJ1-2,ASSTWGGGLIKGYT
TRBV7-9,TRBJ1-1,ASTSAGAGEAF
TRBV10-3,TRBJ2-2,AISPNTGELF
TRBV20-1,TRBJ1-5,SAEGDSVGGNQPQH
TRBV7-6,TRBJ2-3,ASSLTPSGGLTDTQY
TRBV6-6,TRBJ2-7,ASSYPREGGPREQY